Below, one T cell receptor (beta chain) is given with its context. The antigen remains unidentified. J gave up 10 bases and V 0 bases, and 4 bases lay outside the gene matches. CDR1 is SGHDN, CDR2 FVKESK, per germline. The CDR3 loop spans 13 amino acids. These data belong to a study of cytomegalovirus exposure and HLA in healthy donors. Findings and limits, study-wide: Follow-up analysis seemed to connect common viral pathogens with several of the most significant clusters identified. It was only CMV serostatus that was available as immune exposure information. Trimming of TCR beta V- and J-genes showed a link, identified in a later analysis, to a missense DCLRE1C variant.

The primer mix had 60 Vbeta and 13 Jbeta primers. Clones were read by immunoSEQ multiplex PCR, and TCRdb kept only the in-frame ones, dropping some. The table shows about 140,000 clones, with 70% to 85% occurring only once. The sequencing sample was made of PBMCs. This clonotype was obtained from an older woman in good health and CMV-seropositive. The chain joins TRBV14 to TRBJ2-3; 7 positions match TRBD2. In DNA, the CDR3 is TGTGCCAGCAGCCAAGAGCGGGGGTTTTCGCAGTATTTT. This gives the protein CASSQERGFSQYF.